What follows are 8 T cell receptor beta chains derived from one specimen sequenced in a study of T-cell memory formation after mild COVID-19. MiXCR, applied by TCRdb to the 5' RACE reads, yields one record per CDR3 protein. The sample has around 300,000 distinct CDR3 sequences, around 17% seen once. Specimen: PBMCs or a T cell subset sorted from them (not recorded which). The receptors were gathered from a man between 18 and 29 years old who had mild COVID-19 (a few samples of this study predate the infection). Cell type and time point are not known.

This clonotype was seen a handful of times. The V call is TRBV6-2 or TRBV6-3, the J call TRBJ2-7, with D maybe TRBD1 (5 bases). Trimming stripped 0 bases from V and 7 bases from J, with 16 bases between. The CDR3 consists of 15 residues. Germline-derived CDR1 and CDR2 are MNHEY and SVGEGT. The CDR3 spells CASSYSTRAPGEQYV. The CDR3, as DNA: TGTGCCAGCAGTTACTCGACCAGGGCCCCAGGGGAGCAGTACGTC.

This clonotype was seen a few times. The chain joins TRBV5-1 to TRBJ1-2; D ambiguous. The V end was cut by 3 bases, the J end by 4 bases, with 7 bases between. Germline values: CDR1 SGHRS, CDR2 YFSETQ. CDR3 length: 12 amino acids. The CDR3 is CASSSNVYGYTF. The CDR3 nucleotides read TGCGCCAGCAGCTCGAACGTCTATGGCTACACCTTC.

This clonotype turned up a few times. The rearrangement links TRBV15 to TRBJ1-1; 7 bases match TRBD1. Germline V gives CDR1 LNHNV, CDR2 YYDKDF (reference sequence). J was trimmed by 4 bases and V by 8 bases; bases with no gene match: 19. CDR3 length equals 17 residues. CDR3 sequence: CATLGRGGETQRTEAFF. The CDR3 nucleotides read TGTGCCACCCTCGGGAGAGGGGGCGAAACCCAGCGCACTGAAGCTTTCTTT.

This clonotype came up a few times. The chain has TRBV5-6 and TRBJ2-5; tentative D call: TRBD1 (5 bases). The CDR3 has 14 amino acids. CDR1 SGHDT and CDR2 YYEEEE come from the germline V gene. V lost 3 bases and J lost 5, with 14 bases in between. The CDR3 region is CASSSLTVGETQYF. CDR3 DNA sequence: TGTGCCAGCAGCTCTTTGACAGTGGGGGAGACCCAGTACTTC.

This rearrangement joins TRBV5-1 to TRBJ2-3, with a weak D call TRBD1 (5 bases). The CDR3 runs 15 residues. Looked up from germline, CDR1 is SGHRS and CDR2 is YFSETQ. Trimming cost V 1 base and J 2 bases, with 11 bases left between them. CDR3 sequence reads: CASSLQGVTTDTQYF. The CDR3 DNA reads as TGCGCCAGCAGCTTGCAAGGGGTGACCACAGATACGCAGTATTTT. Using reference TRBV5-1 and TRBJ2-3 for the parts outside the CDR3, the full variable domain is KAGVTQTPRYLIKTRGQQVTLSCSPISGHRSVSWYQQTPGQGLQFLFEYFSETQRNKGNFPGRFSGRQFSNSRSEMNVSTLELGDSALYLCASSLQGVTTDTQYFGPGTRLTVL.

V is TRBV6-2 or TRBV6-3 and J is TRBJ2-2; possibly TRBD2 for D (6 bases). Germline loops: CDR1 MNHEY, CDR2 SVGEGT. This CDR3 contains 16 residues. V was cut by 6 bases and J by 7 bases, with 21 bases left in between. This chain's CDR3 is CASSPWEAWGIGELFF. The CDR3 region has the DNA TGTGCCAGCAGCCCATGGGAGGCATGGGGGATCGGGGAGCTGTTTTTT.

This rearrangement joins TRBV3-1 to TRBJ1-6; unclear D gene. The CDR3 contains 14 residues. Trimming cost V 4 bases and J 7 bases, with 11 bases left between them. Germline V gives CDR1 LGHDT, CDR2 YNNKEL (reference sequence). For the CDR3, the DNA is TGTGCCAGCAGCCCGAACCCGGGCAATTCACCCCTCCACTTT. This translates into CASSPNPGNSPLHF.

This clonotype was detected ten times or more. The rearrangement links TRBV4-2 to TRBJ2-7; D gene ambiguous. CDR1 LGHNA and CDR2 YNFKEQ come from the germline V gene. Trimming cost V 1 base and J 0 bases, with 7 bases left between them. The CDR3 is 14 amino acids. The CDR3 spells CASSQGSNSYEQYF. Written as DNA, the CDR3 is TGTGCCAGCAGCCAAGGGTCCAACTCCTACGAGCAGTACTTC.